This TCR beta chain was profiled in a study of T cell changes during pregnancy in multiple sclerosis. CDR1 is LGHNA and CDR2 is YSLEER in the germline V gene. V was clipped by 5 bases and J by 6 bases; unmatched bases: 2. The CDR3 runs 12 residues. TCRdb's copy holds only in-frame clones and misses some; the assay was immunoSEQ multiplex PCR. The table has 30,000 to 35,000 clones, around 90% seen once. The source is a female donor with multiple sclerosis, enrolled in a pregnancy study. The chain joins TRBV4-3 to TRBJ1-1, with 8 bases matching TRBD1. Source: CD8+ T cells from peripheral blood mononuclear cells, taken after pregnancy. CDR3 region: CASSTGGSEAFF. The CDR3 nucleotides read TGCGCCAGCAGCACAGGGGGTTCTGAAGCTTTCTTT.